One sample yielded the 27 T cell receptor beta chains listed below, sequenced in a study of blood T cell repertoires in COVID-19 (TCRdb year 2020). Libraries came from the immunoSEQ multiplex PCR assay. Here the immuneACCESS table is served through TCRdb, limited to in-frame sequences with V and J called. Missing clones are a known gap in these copies; in checked studies unresolved V genes cover under half, and the rest lacks a known reason. This sample lists tens of thousands of clones; about 90% were detected once. Jointly, the top ten make up about 5% of the sample. Sequencing was done on a sample of peripheral blood. These receptors were taken from a man aged 50-59 years with acute or convalescent COVID-19.

This chain connects TRBV24-1 to TRBJ2-1; D is unclear. Trimming shortened V by 5 bases and J by 10 bases, and 8 bases separated the two germline ends. Germline V gene data show CDR1 as KGHDR and CDR2 as SFDVKD. The CDR3 consists of 11 residues. Here the CDR3 reads CATSAMTEQFF. CDR3 DNA sequence: TGTGCCACCAGTGCTATGACAGAGCAGTTCTTC.

This clone was seen once. The chain combines TRBV3-1 (or the pseudogene TRBV3-2) with TRBJ1-5; no reliable D call. Germline CDR1 reads LGHDT; CDR2 reads YNNKEL (reference sequence). The CDR3 loop spans 14 amino acids. With 1 base removed from V and 2 bases from J, the gap between germline ends came to 6 bases. DNA for the CDR3: TGTGCCAGCAGCCAAGGTCGGGGCAATCAGCCCCAGCATTTT. The encoded protein is CASSQGRGNQPQHF.

This chain joins TRBV6-5 and TRBJ2-1; no clear D. Germline loops: CDR1 MNHEY, CDR2 SVGAGI. V was trimmed by 2 bases and J by 0 bases, leaving 11 bases between them. The CDR3 covers 16 residues. The CDR3 reads CASSYRQVSSYNEQFF. DNA for the CDR3: TGTGCCAGCAGTTACCGCCAGGTGAGCTCCTACAATGAGCAGTTCTTC.

This chain links TRBV3-1 (or the pseudogene TRBV3-2) with TRBJ2-5; D unclear. Germline V CDR1 and CDR2: LGHDT, YNNKEL (reference sequence). There are 14 residues in the CDR3. V dropped 0 bases and J dropped 11 bases, with 16 bases sitting between them. The CDR3 loop reads CASSQEPSIQIQYF. In DNA, the CDR3 is TGTGCCAGCAGCCAAGAACCCTCGATACAAATACAGTACTTC.

The chain joins TRBV2 to TRBJ2-7, with a tentative D call TRBD2 (6 bases). Germline V gives CDR1 SNHLY, CDR2 FYNNEI. Between the trimmed V and J ends, which lost 8 bases and 3 bases, there was a span of 17 bases. The CDR3 sequence is 14 residues long. The CDR3 sequence is CASLLRDFRYEQYF. The CDR3 DNA is TGTGCCAGCCTCCTCCGGGACTTTCGCTACGAGCAGTACTTC.

This clone was detected only once. The V call is TRBV19, the J call TRBJ1-2; no firm D call. The CDR3 covers 13 residues. Germline values: CDR1 LNHDA, CDR2 SQIVND (reference sequence). The ends were cut back, 6 bases at V and 0 bases at J, with 8 bases in the middle. The CDR3 bases are TGTGCCAGTAGCCTCGGGTCTAACTATGGCTACACCTTC. It yields the protein CASSLGSNYGYTF.

The chain is built from TRBV4-1 and TRBJ2-3; a possible D gene is TRBD1 (6 bases). V lost 0 bases and J 3 bases, leaving 10 bases between the germline ends. The CDR3 contains 15 residues. Germline CDR1 and CDR2: MGHRA and YSYEKL. The CDR3 DNA sequence: TGCGCCAGCAGCCAAGAACCAGGGGTTACAGATACGCAGTATTTT. Translation gives CASSQEPGVTDTQYF.

This clone was counted between two and nine times. The chain carries TRBV2 and TRBJ2-7, with 7 nucleotides matching TRBD2. Trimming removed 4 bases from V and 6 bases from J; junction bases left unmatched: 9. The CDR3 covers 14 residues. The germline gives CDR1 SNHLY, CDR2 FYNNEI. As DNA, the CDR3 is TGTGCCAGCAGTGTCGGCGGGAGTTTCTCCGAGCAGTACTTC. Its protein product is CASSVGGSFSEQYF.

This clone was recorded only once. CDR3 coding DNA: TGTGCCTGGAGTGCCCCCGGGGTACGGGAAAAACTGTTTTTT. This codes for CAWSAPGVREKLFF. V and J are TRBV30 and TRBJ1-4, with D unresolved. CDR1 and CDR2 from the germline V gene are GTSNPN and SVGIG (reference sequence). The CDR3 spans 14 residues. Trimming took off 1 base at V and 8 bases at J, with 14 bases between the two ends.

This chain uses TRBV27 with TRBJ1-1; TRBD1 agrees at 7 bases. Trimming removed 5 bases from V and 8 bases from J; junction bases left unmatched: 8. The CDR3 sequence is 13 residues long. The germline V gene encodes CDR1 MNHEY and CDR2 SMNVEV (reference sequence). CDR3 region: CASSEGGLSEAFF. The CDR3 DNA reads as TGTGCCAGCAGTGAAGGGGGCCTAAGCGAAGCTTTCTTT.

The chain couples TRBV5-6 to TRBJ1-6; D remains unclear. Germline V lookup: CDR1 SGHDT, CDR2 YYEEEE. The CDR3 consists of 17 residues. Trimming removed 4 bases at V and 0 bases at J, with 14 bases between. CDR3 sequence (DNA): TGTGCCAGCAGCCTAAGGCCCGGGAGCTCCTATAATTCACCCCTCCACTTT. Residues: CASSLRPGSSYNSPLHF. The whole variable domain, remainder taken from reference TRBV5-6 and TRBJ1-6, is DAGVTQSPTHLIKTRGQQVTLRCSPKSGHDTVSWYQQALGQGPQFIFQYYEEEERQRGNFPDRFSGHQFPNYSSELNVNALLLGDSALYLCASSLRPGSSYNSPLHFGNGTRLTVT.

The chain recombines TRBV11-3 with TRBJ2-1, with 9 bases matching TRBD2. The CDR3 extends over 14 amino acids. Germline CDR1 and CDR2: SGHNT and YENEEA. V shed 1 base and J 12 bases; nucleotides not matched to a gene: 7. The CDR3 region has the DNA TGTGCCAGCAGCTTAGTAGCGGGAGTAAAGGCGCAGTTCTTC. Protein: CASSLVAGVKAQFF. Together with reference TRBV11-3 and TRBJ2-1, the CDR3 gives the full variable domain: EAGVVQSPRYKIIEKKQPVAFWCNPISGHNTLYWYLQNLGQGPELLIRYENEEAVDDSQLPKDRFSAERLKGVDSTLKIQPAELGDSAVYLCASSLVAGVKAQFFGPGTRLTVL.

For the CDR3, the DNA is TGTGCCAGCAGCTTAGAAAGGGGGTCGACTAGCGGCTACGAGCAGTACTTC. This codes for CASSLERGSTSGYEQYF. The chain links TRBV7-2 to TRBJ2-7, with 9 bases matching TRBD2. This CDR3 has 17 amino acids. Losses at the gene ends were 1 base for V and 3 bases for J; bases not matched to a gene: 10. Per germline, CDR1 SGHTA and CDR2 FQGNSA.

V and J are TRBV5-6 and TRBJ1-6; D is unclear. CDR1 is SGHDT, CDR2 YYEEEE, per germline. The CDR3 spans 16 residues. Trimming cost V 0 bases and J 0 bases, with 7 bases left between them. CDR3 nucleotides: TGTGCCAGCAGCTTGGGCCTAAGCTCCTATAATTCACCCCTCCACTTT. Its protein product is CASSLGLSSYNSPLHF.

The rearrangement joins TRBV29-1 to TRBJ2-7, with D possibly TRBD1 on 5 matching bases. The CDR3 extends over 12 amino acids. Germline values: CDR1 SQVTM, CDR2 ANQGSEA. The germline V and J ends were trimmed by 6 bases and 2 bases, with 11 bases remaining between them. The CDR3 is CSVRKGPYEQYF. In DNA, the CDR3 is TGCAGCGTGCGTAAGGGGCCCTACGAGCAGTACTTC.

The rearrangement uses TRBV11-2 and TRBJ2-7, with 8 bases fitting TRBD2. Trimming removed 1 base from V and 2 bases from J; junction bases left unmatched: 13. CDR1 is SGHAT and CDR2 is FQNNGV in the germline V gene. The length of the CDR3 is 18 residues. The CDR3 loop is CASSLAENPSGSTYEQYF. In DNA form, the CDR3 reads TGTGCCAGCAGCTTAGCCGAGAACCCAAGCGGGAGCACCTACGAGCAGTACTTC.

The V call is TRBV6-1, the J call TRBJ2-1, with 10 bases lining up with TRBD2. The CDR3 covers 16 residues. Looked up from germline, CDR1 is MNHNS and CDR2 is SASEGT. V lost 3 bases to trimming and J lost 5 bases; unmatched junction nucleotides: 7. Here the CDR3 DNA reads TGTGCCAGCAGTGAGTCGAGGAGCGGGGGGGACAATGAGCAGTTCTTC. It specifies CASSESRSGGDNEQFF.

This clone was found once. This chain links TRBV18 with TRBJ1-2; TRBD1 aligns across 7 bases. Germline values: CDR1 KGHSH, CDR2 LQKENI. The length of the CDR3 is 14 residues. V shed 4 bases and J 6 bases; nucleotides not matched to a gene: 8. The chain's CDR3 is CASSLLQDRNGYTF. For the CDR3, the DNA is TGTGCCAGCTCACTACTACAGGACAGGAATGGCTACACCTTC.

The V call is TRBV2, the J call TRBJ1-2; D call uncertain. The CDR3 contains 14 residues. Trimming removed 3 bases from V and 3 bases from J, with 11 bases in between. CDR1 SNHLY and CDR2 FYNNEI come from the germline V gene. The CDR3 DNA reads as TGTGCCAGCAGTGAGGGAGGCAGAGACTATGGCTACACCTTC. This translates into CASSEGGRDYGYTF.

The DNA for the CDR3 is TGTGCCACCAGCAGGGGGGGGGACGGAAACTATGGCTACACCTTC. This sequence encodes CATSRGGDGNYGYTF. The rearrangement links TRBV15 to TRBJ1-2; TRBD1 is a possible D gene (5 bases). CDR3 length: 15 amino acids. Trimming left V 3 bases short and J 2 bases short, with 13 bases between. Germline V gene lookup returns CDR1 LNHNV and CDR2 YYDKDF (reference sequence).

The gene calls are TRBV4-2 and TRBJ1-5, with D hard to call. Trimming took off 0 bases at V and 0 bases at J, with 15 bases between the two ends. The CDR3 loop spans 18 amino acids. Germline CDR1 LGHNA, CDR2 YNFKEQ. CDR3 DNA sequence: TGTGCCAGCAGCCAAGAACTGGGTAGAGGAGATAGCAATCAGCCCCAGCATTTT. Its translation: CASSQELGRGDSNQPQHF.

This clone rates as medium-sized. This sequence joins TRBV29-1 and TRBJ2-2; no definite D call. CDR1 is SQVTM, CDR2 ANQGSEA, per germline. V was shortened by 4 bases and J by 6 bases, with 9 bases between the two germline ends. This CDR3 contains 12 residues. CDR3 region: CSVGHAAGELFF. The CDR3 nucleotides read TGCAGCGTTGGTCACGCAGCCGGGGAGCTGTTTTTT.

The rearrangement joins TRBV5-5 to TRBJ2-1; 8 bases match TRBD2. CDR3 length: 16 residues. Germline V lookup: CDR1 SGHKS, CDR2 YYEKEE (reference sequence). Trimming at V came to 1 base and at J to 0 bases, leaving 3 bases not matched to a gene. DNA for the CDR3: TGTGCCAGCAGCTTGACTAGCGGAGGCTCCTACAATGAGCAGTTCTTC. It yields the protein CASSLTSGGSYNEQFF.

This clone was picked up one time. The chain uses TRBV5-1 and TRBJ2-1, with TRBD2 matching 9 bases. V shed 9 bases and J 7 bases; nucleotides not matched to a gene: 17. This CDR3 spans 16 amino acids. Germline V gene lookup returns CDR1 SGHRS and CDR2 YFSETQ. The CDR3 sequence: CATSPPSGNWWNEQFF. CDR3 nucleotide sequence: TGCGCCACCTCACCGCCTAGCGGGAATTGGTGGAATGAGCAGTTCTTC.

CDR3 sequence reads: CASGQGDYGYTF. The CDR3 coding sequence is TGCGCCAGCGGACAGGGAGACTATGGCTACACCTTC. This chain joins TRBV5-1 and TRBJ1-2, with 8 bases aligning to TRBD1. The germline V gene has CDR1 SGHRS and CDR2 YFSETQ. V shed 7 bases and J 3 bases; nucleotides not matched to a gene: 2. This CDR3 has 12 residues. Supplemented by reference TRBV5-1 and TRBJ1-2, the full variable domain reads KAGVTQTPRYLIKTRGQQVTLSCSPISGHRSVSWYQQTPGQGLQFLFEYFSETQRNKGNFPGRFSGRQFSNSRSEMNVSTLELGDSALYLCASGQGDYGYTFGSGTRLTVV.

The rearrangement uses TRBV15 and TRBJ2-7, with a weak D call TRBD1 (6 bases). Germline V lookup: CDR1 LNHNV, CDR2 YYDKDF (reference sequence). The CDR3 is 15 amino acids. Trimming stripped 4 bases from V and 2 bases from J, with 15 bases between. The CDR3 protein is CATSKTAGTTYEQYF. CDR3 coding DNA: TGTGCCACCAGCAAAACCGCAGGGACAACCTACGAGCAGTACTTC.

V is TRBV9 and J is TRBJ2-3; TRBD2 aligns across 7 bases. J gave up 2 bases and V 6 bases, and 9 bases lay outside the gene matches. This CDR3 has 15 amino acids. The germline V gene has CDR1 SGDLS and CDR2 YYNGEE. In DNA, the CDR3 is TGTGCCAGCACTCCCAGCGCGGGAGACACAGATACGCAGTATTTT. Protein product: CASTPSAGDTDTQYF. Based on the CDR3 plus reference TRBV9 and TRBJ2-3, the full variable domain is DSGVTQTPKHLITATGQRVTLRCSPRSGDLSVYWYQQSLDQGLQFLIQYYNGEERAKGNILERFSAQQFPDLHSELNLSSLELGDSALYFCASTPSAGDTDTQYFGPGTRLTVL.